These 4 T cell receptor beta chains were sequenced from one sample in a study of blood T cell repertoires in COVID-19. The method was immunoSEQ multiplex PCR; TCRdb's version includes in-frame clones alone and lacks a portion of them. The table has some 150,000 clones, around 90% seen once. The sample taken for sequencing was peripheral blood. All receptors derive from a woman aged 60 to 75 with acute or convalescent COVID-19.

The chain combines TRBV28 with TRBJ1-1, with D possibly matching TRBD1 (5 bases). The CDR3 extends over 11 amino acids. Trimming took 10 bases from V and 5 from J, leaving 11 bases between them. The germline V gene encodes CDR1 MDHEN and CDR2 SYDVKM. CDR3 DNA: TGTGCCATCCGGGGGTCGACTGAAGCTTTCTTT. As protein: CAIRGSTEAFF.

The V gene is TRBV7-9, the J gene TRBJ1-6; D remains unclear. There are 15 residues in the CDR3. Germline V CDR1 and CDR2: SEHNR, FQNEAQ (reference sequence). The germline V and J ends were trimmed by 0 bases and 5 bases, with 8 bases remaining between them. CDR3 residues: CASSLAQSDNSPLHF. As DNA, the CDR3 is TGTGCCAGCAGCTTAGCCCAGTCAGATAATTCACCCCTCCACTTT.

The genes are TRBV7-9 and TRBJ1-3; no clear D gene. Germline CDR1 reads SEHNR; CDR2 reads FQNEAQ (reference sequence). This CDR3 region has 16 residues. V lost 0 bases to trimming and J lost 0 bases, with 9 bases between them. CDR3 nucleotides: TGTGCCAGCAGCTTAGCGACTGCCTTCTCTGGAAACACCATATATTTT. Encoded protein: CASSLATAFSGNTIYF.

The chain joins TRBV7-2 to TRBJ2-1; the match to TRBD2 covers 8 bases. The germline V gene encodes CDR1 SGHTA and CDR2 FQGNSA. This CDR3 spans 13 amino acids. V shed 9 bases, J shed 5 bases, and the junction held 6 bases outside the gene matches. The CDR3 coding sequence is TGTGCCAGTTCTAGAGCGGGGGACAATGAGCAGTTCTTC. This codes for CASSRAGDNEQFF.